This T cell receptor (beta chain) was recorded in a study of CD8 T cells in Susac syndrome. Germline V lookup: CDR1 LNHDA, CDR2 SQIVND (reference sequence). J gave up 4 bases and V 8 bases, and 9 bases lay outside the gene matches. The CDR3 consists of 14 residues. Random hexamers were used to reverse transcribe roughly 0.45 to 1 ug of RNA. It was immunoSEQ multiplex PCR that amplified TCR beta CDR3 across 54 Vbeta and 13 Jbeta. TCRdb called the immunoSEQ multiplex PCR reads again in MiXCR, with one record for every CDR3 protein. Of 110,000 or so distinct CDR3 sequences listed, 90% to 95% are singletons. TCR beta sequencing covered blood CD8+ and CD4+ T cells. The multiple sclerosis control group was made up of treatment-naive patients with stable or active relapsing-remitting disease.

The clonotype originates from a human donor with multiple sclerosis. The sequenced sample was CD4+ T cells from PBMCs. The chain is built from TRBV19 and TRBJ2-5, with 8 bases that match TRBD1. CDR3 nucleotide sequence: TGTGCCAGTTCTCGGACAGGGAGTGGAGAGACCCAGTACTTC. It translates to CASSRTGSGETQYF.